This T cell receptor beta chain emerged from a study of cytomegalovirus exposure and HLA in healthy donors. Germline CDR1 and CDR2: LNHDA and SQIVND (reference sequence). The CDR3 covers 17 residues. Trimming at V came to 0 bases and at J to 5 bases, leaving 11 bases not matched to a gene. A multiplex PCR was run with 60 Vbeta primers and 13 Jbeta primers. Libraries were prepared by immunoSEQ multiplex PCR; TCRdb keeps only in-frame clonotypes and omits some of them. The profile covers 100,000 to 150,000 clones, with about three quarters appearing a single time and 3% to 4% taken by the ten largest. Input material: PBMCs. The chain combines TRBV19 with TRBJ1-2, with 8 bases identical to TRBD1. The receptor was derived from a man aged 25-45 years in good health and CMV-seronegative. CDR3 bases: TGTGCCAGTAGTATAGATCTGGAAGGGCAGGGGGCGTATGGCTACACCTTC. Protein: CASSIDLEGQGAYGYTF.